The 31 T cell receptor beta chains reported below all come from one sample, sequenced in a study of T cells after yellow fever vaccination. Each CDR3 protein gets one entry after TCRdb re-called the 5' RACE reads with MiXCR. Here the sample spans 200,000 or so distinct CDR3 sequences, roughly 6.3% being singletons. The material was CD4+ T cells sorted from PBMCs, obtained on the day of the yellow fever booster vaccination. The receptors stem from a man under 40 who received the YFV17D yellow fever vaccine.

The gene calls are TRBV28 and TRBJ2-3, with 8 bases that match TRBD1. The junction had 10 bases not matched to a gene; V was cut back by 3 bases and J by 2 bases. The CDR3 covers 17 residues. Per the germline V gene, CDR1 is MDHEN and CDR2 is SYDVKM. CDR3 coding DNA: TGTGCCAGCAGTTTGGCCAGGGGGCGGAAAGACACAGATACGCAGTATTTT. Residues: CASSLARGRKDTDTQYF.

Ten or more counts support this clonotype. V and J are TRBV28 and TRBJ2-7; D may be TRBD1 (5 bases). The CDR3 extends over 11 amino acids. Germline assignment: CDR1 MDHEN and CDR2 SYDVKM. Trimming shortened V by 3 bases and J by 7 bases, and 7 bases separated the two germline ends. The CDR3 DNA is TGTGCCAGCAGTTTGGGGCAGGAGCAGTACTTC. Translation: CASSLGQEQYF.

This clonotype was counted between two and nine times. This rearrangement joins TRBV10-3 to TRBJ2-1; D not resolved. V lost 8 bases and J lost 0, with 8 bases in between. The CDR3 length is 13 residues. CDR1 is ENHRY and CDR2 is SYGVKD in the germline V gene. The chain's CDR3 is CAIATTSYNEQFF. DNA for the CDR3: TGTGCCATCGCCACAACCTCCTACAATGAGCAGTTCTTC.

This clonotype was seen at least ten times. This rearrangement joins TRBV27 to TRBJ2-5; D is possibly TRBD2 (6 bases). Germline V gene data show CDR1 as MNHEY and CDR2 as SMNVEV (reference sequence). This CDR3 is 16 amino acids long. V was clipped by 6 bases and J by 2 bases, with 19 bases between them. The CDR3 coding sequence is TGTGCCAGCAGCCCCCGGCGGGGATGGTTTCAAGAGACCCAGTACTTC. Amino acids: CASSPRRGWFQETQYF.

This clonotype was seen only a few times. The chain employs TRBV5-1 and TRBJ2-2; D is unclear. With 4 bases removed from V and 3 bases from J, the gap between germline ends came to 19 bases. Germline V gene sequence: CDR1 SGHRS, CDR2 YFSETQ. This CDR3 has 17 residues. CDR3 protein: CASSLSGLAQHTGELFF. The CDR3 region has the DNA TGCGCCAGCAGCCTCAGTGGCTTAGCACAACACACCGGGGAGCTGTTTTTT.

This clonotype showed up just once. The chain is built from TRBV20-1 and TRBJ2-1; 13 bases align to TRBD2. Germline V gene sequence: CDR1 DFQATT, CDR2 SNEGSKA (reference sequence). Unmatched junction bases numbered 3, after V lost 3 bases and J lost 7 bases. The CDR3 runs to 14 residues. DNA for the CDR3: TGCAGTGCTAGTAGGACTAGCGGGAGAAATGAGCAGTTCTTC. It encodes CSASRTSGRNEQFF.

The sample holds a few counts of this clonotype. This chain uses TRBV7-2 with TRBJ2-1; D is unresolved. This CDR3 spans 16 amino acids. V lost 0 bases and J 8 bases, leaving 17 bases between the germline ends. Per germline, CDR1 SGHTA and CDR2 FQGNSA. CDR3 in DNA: TGTGCCAGCAGCTTAGCGCTTGCCCGGCCCGGTGATGAGCAGTTCTTC. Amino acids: CASSLALARPGDEQFF.

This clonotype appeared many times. In DNA, the CDR3 is TGCAGTGCGTCCAGAGCTCGGCACCACAATGAGCAGTTCTTC. Its protein product is CSASRARHHNEQFF. The chain carries TRBV20-1 and TRBJ2-1, with unresolved D. There are 14 residues in the CDR3. Trimming left V 6 bases short and J 5 bases short, with 17 bases between. Germline V gene lookup returns CDR1 DFQATT and CDR2 SNEGSKA (reference sequence).

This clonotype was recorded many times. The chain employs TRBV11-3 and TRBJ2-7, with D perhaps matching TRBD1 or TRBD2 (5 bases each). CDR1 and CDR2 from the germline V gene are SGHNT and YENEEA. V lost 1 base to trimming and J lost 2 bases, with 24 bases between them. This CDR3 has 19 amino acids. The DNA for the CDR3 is TGTGCCAGCAGCTTAGGGGATGGTATAGGGGACCACGGCACCTACGAGCAGTACTTC. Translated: CASSLGDGIGDHGTYEQYF.

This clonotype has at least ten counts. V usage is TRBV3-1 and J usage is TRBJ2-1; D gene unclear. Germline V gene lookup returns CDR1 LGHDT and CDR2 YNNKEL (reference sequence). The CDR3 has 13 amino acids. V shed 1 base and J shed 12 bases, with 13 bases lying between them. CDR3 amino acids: CASSQGLSHRQFF. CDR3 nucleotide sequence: TGTGCCAGCAGCCAAGGACTGTCCCATCGGCAGTTCTTC.

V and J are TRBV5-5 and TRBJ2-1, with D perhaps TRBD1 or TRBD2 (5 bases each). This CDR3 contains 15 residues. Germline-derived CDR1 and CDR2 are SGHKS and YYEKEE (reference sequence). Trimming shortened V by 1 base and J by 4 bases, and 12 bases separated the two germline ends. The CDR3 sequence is CASSLSPGPYNEQFF. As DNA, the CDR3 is TGTGCCAGCAGCTTGTCACCGGGGCCATACAATGAGCAGTTCTTC.

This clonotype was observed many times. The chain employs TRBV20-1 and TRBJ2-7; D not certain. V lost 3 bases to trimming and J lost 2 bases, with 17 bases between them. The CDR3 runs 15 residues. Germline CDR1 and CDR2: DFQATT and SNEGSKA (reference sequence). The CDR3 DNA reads TGCAGTGCTAGTGACTCTCGCGGACGTACCTACGAGCAGTACTTC. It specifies CSASDSRGRTYEQYF.

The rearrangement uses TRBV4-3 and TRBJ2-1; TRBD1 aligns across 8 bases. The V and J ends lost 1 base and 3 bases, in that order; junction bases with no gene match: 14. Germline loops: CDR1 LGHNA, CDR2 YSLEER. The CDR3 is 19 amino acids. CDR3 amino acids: CASSQAHPSGTGNYNEQFF. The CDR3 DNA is TGCGCCAGCAGCCAAGCCCACCCCTCCGGGACAGGTAACTACAATGAGCAGTTCTTC.

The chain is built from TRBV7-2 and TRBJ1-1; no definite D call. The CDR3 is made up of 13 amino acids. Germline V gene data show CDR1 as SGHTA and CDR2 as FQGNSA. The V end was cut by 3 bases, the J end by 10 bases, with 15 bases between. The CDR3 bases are TGTGCCAGCAGCTTCAGATCCAACCTGGGAGCTTTCTTT. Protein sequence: CASSFRSNLGAFF.

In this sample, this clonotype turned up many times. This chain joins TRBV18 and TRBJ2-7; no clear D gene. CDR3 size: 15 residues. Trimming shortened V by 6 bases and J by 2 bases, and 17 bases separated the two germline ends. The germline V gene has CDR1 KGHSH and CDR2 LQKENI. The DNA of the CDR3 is TGTGCCAGCTCCTACGGAGCAGGCAATACCTACGAGCAGTACTTC. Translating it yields CASSYGAGNTYEQYF.

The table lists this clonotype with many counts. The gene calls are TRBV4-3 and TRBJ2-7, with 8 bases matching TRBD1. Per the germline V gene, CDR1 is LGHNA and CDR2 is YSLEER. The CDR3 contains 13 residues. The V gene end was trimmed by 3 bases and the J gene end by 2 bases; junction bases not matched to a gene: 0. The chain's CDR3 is CASSQGQAYEQYF. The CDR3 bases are TGCGCCAGCAGCCAGGGACAGGCCTACGAGCAGTACTTC.

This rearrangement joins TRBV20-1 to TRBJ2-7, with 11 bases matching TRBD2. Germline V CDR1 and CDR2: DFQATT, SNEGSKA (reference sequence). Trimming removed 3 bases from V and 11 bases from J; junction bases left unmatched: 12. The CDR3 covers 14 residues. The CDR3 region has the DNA TGCAGTGCTAGCCCTGCTAGCGGGAGGCTCATCGAGTACTTC. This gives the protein CSASPASGRLIEYF.

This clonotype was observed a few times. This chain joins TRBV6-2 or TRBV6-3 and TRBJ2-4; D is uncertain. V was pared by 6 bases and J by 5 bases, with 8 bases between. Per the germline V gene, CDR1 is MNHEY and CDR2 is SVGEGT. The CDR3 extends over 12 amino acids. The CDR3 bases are TGTGCCAGCAGCCGCTGGGAAAACATTCAGTACTTC. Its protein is CASSRWENIQYF.

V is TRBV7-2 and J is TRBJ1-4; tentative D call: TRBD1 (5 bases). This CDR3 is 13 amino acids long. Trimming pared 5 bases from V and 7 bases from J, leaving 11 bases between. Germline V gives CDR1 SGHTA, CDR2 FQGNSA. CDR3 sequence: CASSQGIIEKLFF. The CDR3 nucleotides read TGTGCCAGCAGCCAGGGAATAATTGAAAAACTGTTTTTT.

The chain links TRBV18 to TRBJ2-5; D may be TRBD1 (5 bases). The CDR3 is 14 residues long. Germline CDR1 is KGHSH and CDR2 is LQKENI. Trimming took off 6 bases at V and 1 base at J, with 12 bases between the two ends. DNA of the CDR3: TGTGCCAGCTCGTTTGGACAAGTCCAAGAGACCCAGTACTTC. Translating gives CASSFGQVQETQYF. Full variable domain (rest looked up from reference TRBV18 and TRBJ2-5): NAGVMQNPRHLVRRRGQEARLRCSPMKGHSHVYWYRQLPEEGLKFMVYLQKENIIDESGMPKERFSAEFPKEGPSILRIQQVVRGDSAAYFCASSFGQVQETQYFGPGTRLLVL.

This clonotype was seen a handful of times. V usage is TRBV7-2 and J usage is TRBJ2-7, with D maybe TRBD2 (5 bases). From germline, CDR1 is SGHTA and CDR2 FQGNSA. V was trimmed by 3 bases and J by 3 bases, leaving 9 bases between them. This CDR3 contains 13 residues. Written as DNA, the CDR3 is TGTGCCAGCAGCTTCGGACTTAACTACGAGCAGTACTTC. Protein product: CASSFGLNYEQYF.

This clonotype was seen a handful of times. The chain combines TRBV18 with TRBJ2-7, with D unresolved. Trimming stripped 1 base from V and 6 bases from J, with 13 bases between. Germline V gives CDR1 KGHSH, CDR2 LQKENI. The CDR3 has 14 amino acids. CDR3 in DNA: TGTGCCAGCTCACCACAGGGTTCTACCCGCGAGCAGTACTTC. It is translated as CASSPQGSTREQYF.

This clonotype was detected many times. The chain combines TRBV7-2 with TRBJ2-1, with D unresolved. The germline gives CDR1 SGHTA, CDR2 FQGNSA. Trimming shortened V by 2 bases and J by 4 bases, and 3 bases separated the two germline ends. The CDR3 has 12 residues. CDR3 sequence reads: CASSLKYNEQFF. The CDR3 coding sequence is TGTGCCAGCAGCTTAAAGTACAATGAGCAGTTCTTC.

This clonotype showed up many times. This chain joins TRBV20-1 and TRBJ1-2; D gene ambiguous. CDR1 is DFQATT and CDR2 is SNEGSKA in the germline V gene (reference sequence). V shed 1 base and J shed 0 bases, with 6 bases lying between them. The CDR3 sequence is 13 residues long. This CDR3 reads CSARVLANYGYTF. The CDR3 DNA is TGCAGTGCTAGAGTGCTAGCTAACTATGGCTACACCTTC.

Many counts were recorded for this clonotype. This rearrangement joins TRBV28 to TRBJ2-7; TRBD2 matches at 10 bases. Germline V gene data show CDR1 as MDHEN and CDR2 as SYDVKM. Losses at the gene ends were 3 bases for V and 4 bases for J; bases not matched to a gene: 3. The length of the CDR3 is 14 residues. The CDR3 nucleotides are TGTGCCAGCAGTTTTAGCGGGAGGTCGTACGAGCAGTACTTC. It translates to CASSFSGRSYEQYF.

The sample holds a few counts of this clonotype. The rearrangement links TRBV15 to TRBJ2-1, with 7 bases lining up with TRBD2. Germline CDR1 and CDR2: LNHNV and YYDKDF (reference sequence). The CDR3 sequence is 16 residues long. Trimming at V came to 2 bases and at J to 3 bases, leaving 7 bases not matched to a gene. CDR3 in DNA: TGTGCCACCAGCAGAATTAGGGAGGGATTCTACAATGAGCAGTTCTTC. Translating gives CATSRIREGFYNEQFF.

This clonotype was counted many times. The CDR3 here is CASRGTADSYEQYF. The CDR3 nucleotides read TGTGCCAGCAGAGGGACGGCGGACTCCTACGAGCAGTACTTC. The rearrangement joins TRBV3-1 to TRBJ2-7; the D gene could be TRBD1 or TRBD2 (5 bases each). Between the trimmed V and J ends, which lost 6 bases and 0 bases, there was a span of 12 bases. The CDR3 loop spans 14 amino acids. Germline V gene lookup returns CDR1 LGHDT and CDR2 YNNKEL (reference sequence).

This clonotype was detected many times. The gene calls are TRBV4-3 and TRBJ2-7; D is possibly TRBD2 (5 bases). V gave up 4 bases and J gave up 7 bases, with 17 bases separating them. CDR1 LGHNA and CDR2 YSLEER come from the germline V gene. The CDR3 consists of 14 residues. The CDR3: CASSPTPGGSEQYF. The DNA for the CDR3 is TGCGCCAGCAGCCCCACACCGGGCGGGTCTGAGCAGTACTTC.

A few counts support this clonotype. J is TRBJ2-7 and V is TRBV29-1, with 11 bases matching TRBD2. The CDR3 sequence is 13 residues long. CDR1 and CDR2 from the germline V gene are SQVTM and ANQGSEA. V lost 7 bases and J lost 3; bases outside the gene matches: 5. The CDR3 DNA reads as TGCAGCGCCATGACTAGCGGGATCTACGAGCAGTACTTC. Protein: CSAMTSGIYEQYF.

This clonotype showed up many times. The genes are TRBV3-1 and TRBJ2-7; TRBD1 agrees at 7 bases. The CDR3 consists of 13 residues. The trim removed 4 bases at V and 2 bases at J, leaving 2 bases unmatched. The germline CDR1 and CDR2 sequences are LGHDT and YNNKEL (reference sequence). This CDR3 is CASSRQGTYEQYF. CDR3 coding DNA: TGTGCCAGCAGCCGACAGGGAACCTACGAGCAGTACTTC.

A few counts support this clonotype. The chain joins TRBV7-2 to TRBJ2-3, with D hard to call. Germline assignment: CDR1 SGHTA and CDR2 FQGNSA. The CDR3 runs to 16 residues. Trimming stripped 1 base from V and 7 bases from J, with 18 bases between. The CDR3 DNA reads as TGTGCCAGCAGCTTAGTGTGGACCCCGTCAAGTTATACGCAGTATTTT. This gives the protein CASSLVWTPSSYTQYF.